Shown below are 27 T cell receptor beta chains from a single sample sequenced in a study of blood T cell repertoires in COVID-19. This table comes from immunoSEQ multiplex PCR, and its TCRdb copy is limited to in-frame clones, with some not included. In the table there are 15,000 to 20,000 clones, roughly 84% of which are singletons. The sample consisted of peripheral blood. The receptors come from a man aged 35 to 55 with active COVID-19.

The V gene is TRBV19, the J gene TRBJ2-7; possible D gene TRBD2, 6 bases. The V end lost 3 bases, the J end lost 2 bases, and 11 bases lay between the germline ends. CDR3 length: 14 amino acids. The V gene's germline CDR1 is LNHDA and CDR2 SQIVND (reference sequence). CDR3 loop: CASSIIGGAYEQYF. For the CDR3, the DNA is TGTGCCAGTAGTATCATTGGAGGGGCCTACGAGCAGTACTTC.

This clone came up once. The rearrangement links TRBV7-9 to TRBJ2-5; 7 bases align to TRBD2. V dropped 3 bases and J dropped 6; count of bases not matched to a gene: 4. In germline, CDR1 is SEHNR, CDR2 FQNEAQ (reference sequence). This CDR3 is built from 13 residues. The CDR3 protein is CASSLRDYQTQYF. The DNA for the CDR3 is TGTGCCAGCAGCTTGCGGGACTACCAGACCCAGTACTTC.

In this sample, this clone turned up once. The chain employs TRBV7-9 and TRBJ2-1; 9 bases agree with TRBD1. The V and J ends lost 4 bases and 7 bases, in that order; junction bases with no gene match: 11. The CDR3 length is 16 residues. The V gene's germline CDR1 is SEHNR and CDR2 FQNEAQ (reference sequence). The chain's CDR3 is CASSSRGTGLGNEQFF. The CDR3 bases are TGTGCCAGCAGCTCACGCGGGACAGGGCTTGGTAATGAGCAGTTCTTC.

The V and J genes are TRBV7-2 and TRBJ2-7, with 8 positions matching TRBD2. This CDR3 region has 15 residues. V shed 3 bases and J 5 bases; nucleotides not matched to a gene: 9. The V gene's germline CDR1 is SGHTA and CDR2 FQGNSA. CDR3 sequence: CASSFSSGSNDEQYF. The CDR3 nucleotides read TGTGCCAGCAGCTTTTCCAGCGGGAGTAACGACGAGCAGTACTTC.

The J gene is TRBJ2-3, the V gene TRBV5-1; 7 bases are shared with TRBD2. Per the germline V gene, CDR1 is SGHRS and CDR2 is YFSETQ. The length of the CDR3 is 17 residues. J lost 1 base, V lost 1 base, and 9 bases had no gene match. CDR3 sequence (DNA): TGCGCCAGCAGCTTGATAGGACTAGGCGGGCGCACAGATACGCAGTATTTT. The encoded protein is CASSLIGLGGRTDTQYF.

In this sample, this clone turned up a few times. The V call is TRBV19, the J call TRBJ2-7; TRBD2 aligns across 9 bases. The CDR3 sequence is 13 residues long. Losses at the gene ends were 1 base for V and 7 bases for J; bases not matched to a gene: 2. CDR1 is LNHDA, CDR2 SQIVND, per germline (reference sequence). CDR3 region: CASSIVAGGEQYF. CDR3 coding DNA: TGTGCCAGTAGTATAGTGGCGGGGGGGGAGCAGTACTTC.

The V gene is TRBV13, the J gene TRBJ2-2; TRBD2 is a possible D gene (6 bases). Germline V gene lookup returns CDR1 PRHDT and CDR2 FYEKMQ (reference sequence). V was clipped by 5 bases and J by 9 bases, with 16 bases between them. This CDR3 is 14 amino acids long. CDR3 in DNA: TGTGCCAGCAGCCCCGGGACTTCAGCCAGGGAGCTGTTTTTT. Its translation is CASSPGTSARELFF.

The rearrangement joins TRBV14 to TRBJ1-2, with D possibly TRBD1 on 5 matching bases. V was shortened by 2 bases and J by 12 bases, with 13 bases between the two germline ends. CDR1 and CDR2 (germline): SGHDN, FVKESK. This CDR3 contains 12 residues. The CDR3: CASSQSGPGNTF. CDR3 DNA sequence: TGTGCCAGCAGCCAATCGGGTCCAGGGAACACCTTC.

V usage is TRBV6-1 and J usage is TRBJ2-1; 11 bases line up with TRBD1. The CDR3 runs to 17 residues. The junction had 11 bases not matched to a gene; V was cut back by 2 bases and J by 8 bases. Germline CDR1 and CDR2: MNHNS and SASEGT. The chain's CDR3 is CASSESFPGQGVYEQFF. The CDR3 DNA is TGTGCCAGCAGTGAATCGTTTCCGGGACAGGGGGTATATGAGCAGTTCTTC.

This clone was counted a single time. The rearrangement links TRBV6-5 to TRBJ2-2, with 8 bases that match TRBD2. The CDR3 contains 14 residues. Trimming took 7 bases from V and 5 from J; bases not matched to a gene: 6. Per the germline V gene, CDR1 is MNHEY and CDR2 is SVGAGI. CDR3 sequence: CASTLAGGTGELFF. In nucleotides, the CDR3 is TGTGCCAGCACCCTAGCGGGTGGTACCGGGGAGCTGTTTTTT.

The rearrangement links TRBV7-9 to TRBJ2-5; D remains unclear. The germline V gene has CDR1 SEHNR and CDR2 FQNEAQ (reference sequence). CDR3 length: 12 amino acids. Trimming took off 3 bases at V and 5 bases at J, with 7 bases between the two ends. CDR3 sequence: CASSFYWETQYF. The DNA of the CDR3 is TGTGCCAGCAGCTTTTACTGGGAGACCCAGTACTTC.

The chain recombines TRBV11-3 with TRBJ2-3; 10 bases are a match to TRBD1. V shed 5 bases and J 4 bases; nucleotides not matched to a gene: 6. The CDR3 spans 15 residues. The V gene's germline CDR1 is SGHNT and CDR2 YENEEA. CDR3 sequence: CASSMGQGPSDTQYF. DNA for the CDR3: TGTGCCAGCAGCATGGGACAGGGGCCCTCAGATACGCAGTATTTT. The full variable domain, with the rest looked up from reference TRBV11-3 and TRBJ2-3, is EAGVVQSPRYKIIEKKQPVAFWCNPISGHNTLYWYLQNLGQGPELLIRYENEEAVDDSQLPKDRFSAERLKGVDSTLKIQPAELGDSAVYLCASSMGQGPSDTQYFGPGTRLTVL.

V gene TRBV5-6 combines with J gene TRBJ2-7; 11 nucleotides agree with TRBD1. Germline V gives CDR1 SGHDT, CDR2 YYEEEE. The CDR3 spans 12 residues. Unmatched junction bases numbered 0, after V lost 3 bases and J lost 7 bases. The CDR3 sequence: CASSWDRGEQYF. CDR3 nucleotide sequence: TGTGCCAGCAGCTGGGACAGGGGGGAGCAGTACTTC.

The chain joins TRBV29-1 to TRBJ2-7; D is perhaps TRBD2 (5 bases). Germline lookup yields CDR1 SQVTM and CDR2 ANQGSEA. This CDR3 spans 12 amino acids. The V end was cut by 6 bases, the J end by 5 bases, with 14 bases between. The CDR3 sequence: CSVGLGVHEQYF. In DNA, the CDR3 is TGCAGCGTAGGACTTGGGGTCCACGAGCAGTACTTC.

The chain combines TRBV7-6 with TRBJ2-1; 13 bases fit TRBD2. CDR3 length equals 16 residues. The junction had 4 bases not matched to a gene; V was cut back by 5 bases and J by 3 bases. Germline V gene sequence: CDR1 SGHVS, CDR2 FNYEAQ. CDR3 protein: CASSLGLAGIYNEQFF. The DNA for the CDR3 is TGTGCCAGCAGCCTGGGACTAGCGGGAATCTACAATGAGCAGTTCTTC. The variable domain in full, with the rest retrieved from reference TRBV7-6 and TRBJ2-1, is GAGVSQSPRYKVTKRGQDVALRCDPISGHVSLYWYRQALGQGPEFLTYFNYEAQQDKSGLPNDRFSAERPEGSISTLTIQRTEQRDSAMYRCASSLGLAGIYNEQFFGPGTRLTVL.

The chain uses TRBV19 and TRBJ1-1; 7 positions agree with TRBD1. The junction had 9 bases not matched to a gene; V was cut back by 6 bases and J by 5 bases. Germline assignment: CDR1 LNHDA and CDR2 SQIVND (reference sequence). The CDR3 extends over 14 amino acids. The CDR3 spells CASSHRGVGTEAFF. CDR3 DNA sequence: TGTGCCAGTAGCCACAGGGGAGTCGGGACTGAAGCTTTCTTT.

This clone has only a few counts. The rearrangement joins TRBV27 to TRBJ2-3; D gene unclear. V was clipped by 5 bases and J by 2 bases, with 11 bases between them. Germline CDR1 MNHEY, CDR2 SMNVEV (reference sequence). CDR3 size: 14 residues. For the CDR3, the DNA is TGTGCCAGCAGTGACCGTAGCTACACAGATACGCAGTATTTT. It translates to CASSDRSYTDTQYF.

This chain's CDR3 is CASSQDRGLNGYTF. CDR3 nucleotide sequence: TGCGCCAGCAGCCAAGACAGGGGGCTGAATGGCTACACCTTC. The chain combines TRBV4-3 with TRBJ1-2, with 8 positions matching TRBD1. CDR3 size: 14 residues. Unmatched junction bases numbered 3, after V lost 0 bases and J lost 6 bases. The germline gives CDR1 LGHNA, CDR2 YSLEER.

This chain uses TRBV2 with TRBJ2-7; D is perhaps TRBD1 (6 bases). This CDR3 region has 15 residues. Between the trimmed V and J ends, which lost 7 bases and 0 bases, there was a span of 16 bases. Looked up from germline, CDR1 is SNHLY and CDR2 is FYNNEI. This chain's CDR3 is CASKGQLISSYEQYF. CDR3 nucleotides: TGTGCCAGCAAAGGACAGTTGATAAGCTCCTACGAGCAGTACTTC. The variable domain in full, completed from reference TRBV2 and TRBJ2-7, reads EPEVTQTPSHQVTQMGQEVILRCVPISNHLYFYWYRQILGQKVEFLVSFYNNEISEKSEIFDDQFSVERPDGSNFTLKIRSTKLEDSAMYFCASKGQLISSYEQYFGPGTRLTVT.

The chain uses TRBV21-1 and TRBJ2-6; the table's D gene call, TRBD1, was not cross checked with the DNA. TRBV21-1 corresponds to a pseudogene. The CDR3 is 17 amino acids. DNA for the CDR3: TGTGCCAGCAGCCAACAGGGGGGCCGCTCTGGGGCCAACGTCCTGACTTTC. Translated: CASSQQGGRSGANVLTF.

The chain carries TRBV4-3 and TRBJ1-1, with TRBD1 identical over 10 bases. The CDR3 extends over 12 amino acids. From germline, CDR1 is LGHNA and CDR2 YSLEER. The trim removed 5 bases at V and 7 bases at J, leaving 1 base unmatched. CDR3 DNA: TGCGCCAGCAGCTGGACAGGGGGTGAAGCTTTCTTT. Translating it yields CASSWTGGEAFF.

The chain employs TRBV4-1 and TRBJ2-3; 8 nucleotides agree with TRBD2. Germline CDR1 and CDR2: MGHRA and YSYEKL. This CDR3 is built from 16 residues. V was clipped by 0 bases and J by 6 bases; unmatched bases: 8. CDR3: CASSQDQRESWDTQYF. CDR3 bases: TGCGCCAGCAGCCAAGATCAGCGGGAGTCATGGGATACGCAGTATTTT.

This clone was recorded once. The chain combines TRBV14 with TRBJ1-2; D gene uncertain. CDR1 and CDR2 from the germline V gene are SGHDN and FVKESK. V was clipped by 4 bases and J by 5 bases, with 17 bases between them. The CDR3 covers 15 residues. CDR3 DNA sequence: TGTGCCAGCAGCCTCGGCGGGCAGAGGATATATGGCTACACCTTC. As protein: CASSLGGQRIYGYTF. The full variable domain, in which reference TRBV14 and TRBJ1-2 provide the parts outside the CDR3, is EAGVTQFPSHSVIEKGQTVTLRCDPISGHDNLYWYRRVMGKEIKFLLHFVKESKQDESGMPNNRFLAERTGGTYSTLKVQPAELEDSGVYFCASSLGGQRIYGYTFGSGTRLTVV.

This clone has only one observation. The chain carries TRBV15 and TRBJ2-3; D gene ambiguous. Germline V gives CDR1 LNHNV, CDR2 YYDKDF (reference sequence). V gave up 5 bases and J gave up 4 bases, with 10 bases separating them. The CDR3 runs to 13 residues. The CDR3 spells CATSHRYSDTQYF. The CDR3 bases are TGTGCCACCAGCCATCGCTACTCAGATACGCAGTATTTT.

V usage is TRBV3-1 (or the pseudogene TRBV3-2) and J usage is TRBJ2-1; maybe TRBD2 (6 bases). CDR1 is LGHDT and CDR2 is YNNKEL in the germline V gene (reference sequence). The CDR3 has 17 amino acids. Trimming took 3 bases from V and 0 from J, leaving 15 bases between them. The CDR3 protein is CASSQGTPGSSYNEQFF. Written as DNA, the CDR3 is TGTGCCAGCAGCCAGGGGACTCCCGGCAGCTCCTACAATGAGCAGTTCTTC.

The chain is built from TRBV12-3 or TRBV12-4 and TRBJ1-2; 9 bases match TRBD1. J gave up 8 bases and V 3 bases, and 4 bases lay outside the gene matches. The CDR3 consists of 13 residues. The CDR3 reads CASSFYTGGGYTF. The CDR3 DNA reads TGTGCCAGCAGTTTTTATACAGGGGGCGGCTACACCTTC.

The V call is TRBV6-6, the J call TRBJ2-4, with a tentative D call TRBD2 (6 bases). Between the trimmed V and J ends, which lost 7 bases and 5 bases, there was a span of 9 bases. The CDR3 totals 12 residues. Germline V gene sequence: CDR1 MNHNY, CDR2 SVGAGI (reference sequence). CDR3 nucleotides: TGTGCCAGCACTAGCGCTGAAAACATTCAGTACTTC. Encoded protein: CASTSAENIQYF.